This T cell receptor beta chain was recovered during a study of T cell responses to AZD1222 COVID-19 vaccine. Regarding the study as a whole: A mostly white British donor set with more females was recruited, and clonal diversity was possibly underestimated.

The assay was immunoSEQ multiplex PCR, and TCRdb's table has in-frame clones only and misses some. The profile shows fewer than 200,000 clones, roughly 92% of them singletons. A note on this clone: Its antigen is unidentified.

Source: peripheral blood, taken on day 0 of AZD1222 vaccination. The clonotype was recovered from an adult in good health.

The CDR3 spells CSASARGQGNSPLHF. For the CDR3, the DNA is TGCAGTGCTAGTGCCCGAGGACAGGGGAATTCACCCCTCCACTTT. The J gene is TRBJ1-6, the V gene TRBV20-1, with 9 bases that match TRBD1. V lost 3 bases, J lost 7 bases, and 7 bases stayed unmatched. CDR1 is DFQATT, CDR2 SNEGSKA, per germline (reference sequence). The CDR3 has 15 amino acids.